Listed here are 27 T cell receptor beta chains from one sample, sequenced in a study of cytomegalovirus exposure and HLA in healthy donors. 60 Vbeta and 13 Jbeta primers were used in PCR. Produced via immunoSEQ multiplex PCR; TCRdb's table is partial and in-frame only. Among some 200,000 clones listed, around 77% were seen once. The specimen sequenced was PBMCs. All receptors derive from a woman aged 25 to 39 in good health and CMV-seronegative.

This clone appeared a single time. The chain combines TRBV4-2 with TRBJ2-7; 8 bases agree with TRBD1. The germline V gene has CDR1 LGHNA and CDR2 YNFKEQ. The CDR3 spans 16 residues. The trim removed 5 bases at V and 3 bases at J, leaving 12 bases unmatched. CDR3 protein: CASSYESTGVFYEQYF. The CDR3 DNA follows: TGTGCCAGCAGCTACGAATCGACAGGGGTTTTCTACGAGCAGTACTTC.

The CDR3 protein is CASSSGEAFF. CDR3 nucleotide sequence: TGTGCCAGCAGTTCGGGTGAAGCTTTCTTT. This chain links TRBV28 with TRBJ1-1; no reliable D call. The CDR3 extends over 10 amino acids. The V end lost 4 bases, the J end lost 7 bases, and 4 bases lay between the germline ends. Per germline, CDR1 MDHEN and CDR2 SYDVKM.

Comments on this clone: In the same sample, other DNA sequences code for this CDR3. V usage is TRBV4-1 and J usage is TRBJ2-5; D is undetermined. The CDR3 length is 12 residues. Trimming shortened V by 0 bases and J by 4 bases, and 3 bases separated the two germline ends. The germline CDR1 and CDR2 sequences are MGHRA and YSYEKL. CDR3: CASSQDLETQYF. The CDR3 region has the DNA TGCGCCAGCAGCCAAGATCTAGAGACCCAGTACTTC.

This clone was observed a single time. The V and J genes are TRBV7-9 and TRBJ2-3, with D perhaps matching TRBD2 (5 bases). V lost 0 bases to trimming and J lost 0 bases, with 13 bases between them. Germline CDR1 is SEHNR and CDR2 is FQNEAQ (reference sequence). This CDR3 has 17 residues. CDR3 residues: CASSLAETIPSTDTQYF. The CDR3, as DNA: TGTGCCAGCAGCTTAGCGGAGACTATCCCGAGCACAGATACGCAGTATTTT.

V usage is TRBV28 and J usage is TRBJ2-3, with D unclear. Germline CDR1 reads MDHEN; CDR2 reads SYDVKM. This CDR3 is 13 amino acids long. Trimming shortened V by 7 bases and J by 6 bases, and 14 bases separated the two germline ends. The CDR3 reads CASNLPQTDTQYF. The CDR3 nucleotides read TGTGCCAGCAACTTACCACAGACGGATACGCAGTATTTT.

This clone came up a few times. The gene calls are TRBV30 and TRBJ2-7; perhaps TRBD1 as D (5 bases). The CDR3 totals 13 residues. Germline-derived CDR1 and CDR2 are GTSNPN and SVGIG (reference sequence). V shed 3 bases and J shed 0 bases, with 9 bases lying between them. DNA of the CDR3: TGTGCCTGGAGGGCCAGGGCCTCCTACGAGCAGTACTTC. Its translation: CAWRARASYEQYF.

This clone was counted only a few times. The chain employs TRBV5-8 and TRBJ2-3, with 7 bases matching TRBD2. CDR1 and CDR2 from the germline V gene are SGHTS and YDEGEE. The CDR3 covers 16 residues. V lost 4 bases to trimming and J lost 4 bases; unmatched junction nucleotides: 12. CDR3 sequence reads: CASSPFGGGSADTQYF. The DNA for the CDR3 is TGTGCCAGCAGCCCTTTCGGCGGGGGATCTGCAGATACGCAGTATTTT.

V usage is TRBV15 and J usage is TRBJ2-5; D is perhaps TRBD2 (6 bases). The ends were cut back, 0 bases at V and 5 bases at J, with 10 bases in the middle. In germline, CDR1 is LNHNV, CDR2 YYDKDF (reference sequence). CDR3 length: 14 residues. Here the CDR3 DNA reads TGTGCCACCAGCAGAGATGGGGGGTGGGAGACCCAGTACTTC. Encoded protein: CATSRDGGWETQYF.

The CDR3: CASSRARGGRETQYF. The CDR3, as DNA: TGCGCCAGCAGCCGCGCCCGAGGCGGCCGAGAGACCCAGTACTTC. V usage is TRBV5-1 and J usage is TRBJ2-5; unclear D gene. The V end lost 4 bases, the J end lost 4 bases, and 17 bases lay between the germline ends. This CDR3 contains 15 residues. Germline V lookup: CDR1 SGHRS, CDR2 YFSETQ.

The chain links TRBV9 to TRBJ2-7; a possible D gene is TRBD2 (5 bases). This CDR3 is 15 amino acids long. The germline V gene encodes CDR1 SGDLS and CDR2 YYNGEE. Between the trimmed V and J ends, which lost 2 bases and 5 bases, there was a span of 17 bases. The CDR3 DNA sequence: TGTGCCAGCAGCGTGGGCGGGTTAACCCCCCACGAGCAGTACTTC. Protein sequence: CASSVGGLTPHEQYF.

The chain is built from TRBV6-1 and TRBJ2-2; D is possibly TRBD2 (5 bases). Per the germline V gene, CDR1 is MNHNS and CDR2 is SASEGT. Between the trimmed V and J ends, which lost 4 bases and 6 bases, there was a span of 18 bases. The CDR3 covers 16 residues. CDR3: CASSVGVGGSAGELFF. DNA of the CDR3: TGTGCCAGCAGTGTTGGGGTTGGAGGCTCCGCCGGGGAGCTGTTTTTT.

This chain joins TRBV28 and TRBJ2-7, with TRBD2 identical over 10 bases. J lost 2 bases, V lost 5 bases, and 6 bases had no gene match. The germline V gene encodes CDR1 MDHEN and CDR2 SYDVKM. This CDR3 has 15 residues. CDR3 residues: CASSPWTSGPYEQYF. CDR3 DNA sequence: TGTGCCAGCAGTCCCTGGACTAGCGGACCCTACGAGCAGTACTTC.

There are a few counts of this clone. The J gene is TRBJ1-1, the V gene TRBV5-1; no firm D call. The germline CDR1 and CDR2 sequences are SGHRS and YFSETQ. CDR3 length equals 14 residues. Trimming removed 0 bases at V and 1 base at J, with 7 bases between. Here the CDR3 reads CASSLAPRNTEAFF. In DNA, the CDR3 is TGCGCCAGCAGCTTGGCCCCGAGGAACACTGAAGCTTTCTTT.

The V gene is TRBV7-2, the J gene TRBJ2-1; D gene ambiguous. CDR1 SGHTA and CDR2 FQGNSA come from the germline V gene. V was shortened by 5 bases and J by 0 bases, with 11 bases between the two germline ends. The CDR3 is made up of 15 amino acids. CDR3 DNA: TGTGCCAGCAGCCGAGTGGCTAGCTCCTACAATGAGCAGTTCTTC. Translation: CASSRVASSYNEQFF.

The chain recombines TRBV14 with TRBJ2-5; TRBD1 is a possible D gene (6 bases). CDR1 SGHDN and CDR2 FVKESK come from the germline V gene. The CDR3 is 15 residues long. Between the trimmed V and J ends, which lost 4 bases and 2 bases, there was a span of 14 bases. CDR3 nucleotides: TGTGCCAGCAGCCCTAAATTAGACAGGCAAGAGACCCAGTACTTC. Translation: CASSPKLDRQETQYF.

The V call is TRBV6-1, the J call TRBJ1-5; TRBD1 agrees at 8 bases. The CDR3 is made up of 15 amino acids. With V trimmed by 5 bases and J by 2 bases, 5 bases remained unmatched. Germline CDR1 is MNHNS and CDR2 is SASEGT. The CDR3, as DNA: TGTGCCAGCAGTCGGACAGGGTATGGCAATCAGCCCCAGCATTTT. Amino acids: CASSRTGYGNQPQHF.

This clone was picked up a small number of times. The chain uses TRBV5-1 and TRBJ2-6, with a tentative D call TRBD2 (6 bases). The CDR3 is made up of 18 amino acids. Germline V gene lookup returns CDR1 SGHRS and CDR2 YFSETQ. V was clipped by 0 bases and J by 2 bases, with 15 bases between them. The CDR3 sequence: CASSLEGRDWTGANVLTF. The CDR3, as DNA: TGCGCCAGCAGCTTGGAAGGCAGGGACTGGACTGGGGCCAACGTCCTGACTTTC.

The chain recombines TRBV6-5 with TRBJ2-5; TRBD1 is a possible D gene (6 bases). Deletions cut 3 bases from V and 4 bases from J, with 12 bases between. The germline V gene has CDR1 MNHEY and CDR2 SVGAGI. This CDR3 is built from 14 residues. As DNA, the CDR3 is TGTGCCAGCAGTTATACCCTGGGGGCAGAGACCCAGTACTTC. As protein: CASSYTLGAETQYF.

This clone was detected once. V is TRBV4-1 and J is TRBJ1-6, with unresolved D. Trimming stripped 0 bases from V and 10 bases from J, with 4 bases between. There are 12 residues in the CDR3. CDR1 is MGHRA, CDR2 YSYEKL, per germline. As DNA, the CDR3 is TGCGCCAGCAGCCAAGAGAGCTCACCCCTCCACTTT. It is translated as CASSQESSPLHF.

The chain links TRBV7-2 to TRBJ1-4, with 7 bases identical to TRBD1. Losses at the gene ends were 2 bases for V and 6 bases for J; bases not matched to a gene: 3. The CDR3 spans 14 residues. Germline CDR1 reads SGHTA; CDR2 reads FQGNSA. CDR3 loop: CASSLFDRDEKLFF. The CDR3 DNA reads as TGTGCCAGCAGCTTATTTGACAGGGATGAAAAACTGTTTTTT.

This clone was seen a handful of times. V and J are TRBV6-1 and TRBJ1-2; D gene unclear. Germline values: CDR1 MNHNS, CDR2 SASEGT. Trimming stripped 1 base from V and 0 bases from J, with 9 bases between. This CDR3 comprises 15 residues. CDR3 loop: CASSEVQVPNYGYTF. CDR3 in DNA: TGTGCCAGCAGTGAAGTCCAGGTCCCTAACTATGGCTACACCTTC.

Worth noting for this clone: A junction end diverges from the germline sequence, so it may reflect a read error. The chain is built from TRBV7-9 and TRBJ2-5; TRBD2 agrees at 8 bases. This CDR3 region has 12 residues. Germline V gene data show CDR1 as SEHNR and CDR2 as FQNEAQ (reference sequence). CDR3 residues: CSSSLIPTSEYF. The CDR3 DNA reads as TGTTCCAGCAGCTTAATTCCGACTAGCGAGTACTTC.

This sequence joins TRBV6-1 and TRBJ2-3; TRBD1 is a possible D gene (5 bases). Trimming removed 6 bases from V and 4 bases from J, with 14 bases in between. Germline V gene data show CDR1 as MNHNS and CDR2 as SASEGT. The CDR3 consists of 14 residues. DNA for the CDR3: TGTGCCAGCAGGTTGGGGCCGAATGCAGATACGCAGTATTTT. Protein sequence: CASRLGPNADTQYF.

The chain combines TRBV11-2 with TRBJ2-7; tentative D call: TRBD1 (6 bases). Germline values: CDR1 SGHAT, CDR2 FQNNGV. The CDR3 covers 14 residues. V lost 7 bases and J 3 bases, leaving 16 bases between the germline ends. For the CDR3, the DNA is TGTGCCAGCATCGAGAGGGACATCCTCTACGAGCAGTACTTC. Encoded protein: CASIERDILYEQYF.

The J gene is TRBJ2-7, the V gene TRBV5-8; TRBD1 might be the D (5 bases). Germline CDR1 is SGHTS and CDR2 is YDEGEE. V dropped 0 bases and J dropped 7 bases, with 14 bases sitting between them. CDR3 length: 14 amino acids. CDR3 sequence reads: CASSLEPRVGEQYF. The CDR3 coding sequence is TGTGCCAGCAGCTTGGAACCCAGGGTCGGGGAGCAGTACTTC.

CDR3 sequence (DNA): TGTGCCAGTAGTGGACGAGCGGGGGCCCCCTACAATGAGCAGTTCTTC. Translation: CASSGRAGAPYNEQFF. The V call is TRBV19, the J call TRBJ2-1, with 8 bases matching TRBD2. The CDR3 loop spans 16 amino acids. Germline CDR1 LNHDA, CDR2 SQIVND (reference sequence). The V segment lost 5 bases and the J segment 2 bases; nucleotides outside the gene matches: 8.

The chain links TRBV5-1 to TRBJ2-7; TRBD1 agrees at 8 bases. The length of the CDR3 is 13 residues. Germline CDR1 is SGHRS and CDR2 is YFSETQ. Losses at the gene ends were 3 bases for V and 3 bases for J; bases not matched to a gene: 2. CDR3 region: CASSWGTGYEQYF. The CDR3 DNA sequence: TGCGCCAGCAGCTGGGGGACAGGCTACGAGCAGTACTTC. Full variable domain (rest looked up from reference TRBV5-1 and TRBJ2-7): KAGVTQTPRYLIKTRGQQVTLSCSPISGHRSVSWYQQTPGQGLQFLFEYFSETQRNKGNFPGRFSGRQFSNSRSEMNVSTLELGDSALYLCASSWGTGYEQYFGPGTRLTVT.